Each of the 2 T cell receptor beta chains below was sequenced from the same sample in a study of identical twins. Each CDR3 protein gets one entry after TCRdb re-called the 5' RACE reads with MiXCR. The sample has hundreds of thousands of distinct CDR3 sequences, roughly an eighth seen once; the top ten hold around 1.6%. These same records also appear under a second study, on yellow fever vaccine responses in identical twins.

The sequencing sample was made of PBMCs. These receptors came from a woman between 18 and 29 years old in good health.

This clonotype has a handful of counts. At one end, the junction sequence differs from germline, possibly due to a read error. The rearrangement joins TRBV6-1 to TRBJ1-1, with a possible D match to TRBD1 (6 bases). The CDR3 has 14 residues. CDR1 and CDR2 (germline): MNHNS, SASEGT. Here the CDR3 reads CASSEGGTITEAFF. DNA of the CDR3: TGTGCCAGCAGCGAAGGGGGAACTATCACTGAAGCTTTCTTT.

This clonotype was detected only a few times. The V gene is TRBV2, the J gene TRBJ2-5; D is ambiguous. Germline V lookup: CDR1 SNHLY, CDR2 FYNNEI. Between the trimmed V and J ends, which lost 2 bases and 5 bases, there was a span of 9 bases. The CDR3 is 13 residues long. The CDR3 nucleotides read TGTGCCAGCAGTGAATCCTTAAGCGAGACCCAGTACTTC. This encodes CASSESLSETQYF. Combining the CDR3 with reference TRBV2 and TRBJ2-5 gives the whole variable domain EPEVTQTPSHQVTQMGQEVILRCVPISNHLYFYWYRQILGQKVEFLVSFYNNEISEKSEIFDDQFSVERPDGSNFTLKIRSTKLEDSAMYFCASSESLSETQYFGPGTRLLVL.